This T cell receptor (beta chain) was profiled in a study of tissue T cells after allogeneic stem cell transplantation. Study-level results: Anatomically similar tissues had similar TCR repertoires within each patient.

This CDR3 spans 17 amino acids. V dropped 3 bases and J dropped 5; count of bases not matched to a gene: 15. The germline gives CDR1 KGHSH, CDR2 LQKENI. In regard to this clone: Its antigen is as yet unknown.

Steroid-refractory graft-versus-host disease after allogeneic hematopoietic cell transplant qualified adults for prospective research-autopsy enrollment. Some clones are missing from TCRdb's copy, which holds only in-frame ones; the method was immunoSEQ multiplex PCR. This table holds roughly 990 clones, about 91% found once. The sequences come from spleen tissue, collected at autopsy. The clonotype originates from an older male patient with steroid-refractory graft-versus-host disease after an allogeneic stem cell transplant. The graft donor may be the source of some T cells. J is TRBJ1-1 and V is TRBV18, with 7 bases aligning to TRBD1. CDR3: CASSPPGGRQGGTEAFF. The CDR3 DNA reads TGTGCCAGCTCACCTCCCGGGGGGAGGCAGGGGGGGACTGAAGCTTTCTTT.